This record covers a single T cell receptor (beta chain). This entry comes from a study of blood T cell repertoires in COVID-19. The overall study: COVID-19 samples, acute and convalescent, were from the United States, Italy and Spain.

In the authors' methods: For nucleated cells, counts were estimated from reference gene primer amplification. Sequencing used immunoSEQ multiplex PCR; TCRdb keeps in-frame clones, though not all of them. That table is the source of V, J and clone size, and D and trimming were worked out from the DNA. Of some 260,000 clones detected, approximately 90% appear once; the ten largest clones hold around 0.99%. This CDR3 is built from 12 residues. J lost 5 bases, V lost 2 bases, and 2 bases had no gene match. CDR1 is SQVTM and CDR2 is ANQGSEA in the germline V gene. The chain employs TRBV29-1 and TRBJ1-1; 7 positions match TRBD1. The sample consisted of peripheral blood. The TCR sequence derives from a woman between 35 and 50 years old who had recovered from COVID-19. CDR3 bases: TGCAGCGTTGAACAGGGGGGTACTGAAGCTTTCTTT. Amino acids: CSVEQGGTEAFF.